The 32 T cell receptor beta chains below come from one sample, sequenced in a study of identical twins. MiXCR, applied by TCRdb to the 5' RACE reads, yields one record per CDR3 protein. This table holds 650,000 to 750,000 distinct CDR3 sequences, around 20% found once. These data are also associated with another study on T cells expressing NK-cell markers.

Material for sequencing was PBMCs. These receptors all stem from a woman aged 18 to 35 in good health.

This chain links TRBV5-1 with TRBJ2-2; D call uncertain. CDR3 length: 13 amino acids. Germline CDR1 reads SGHRS; CDR2 reads YFSETQ. Deletions cut 4 bases from V and 6 bases from J, with 10 bases between. The CDR3 here is CASSTMGAGELFF. DNA of the CDR3: TGCGCCAGCAGCACCATGGGTGCCGGGGAGCTGTTTTTT.

This clonotype has just a few counts. The chain employs TRBV20-1 and TRBJ2-1, with a possible D match to TRBD2 (5 bases). V was clipped by 0 bases and J by 1 base, with 16 bases between them. The CDR3 has 17 amino acids. CDR1 is DFQATT, CDR2 SNEGSKA, per germline (reference sequence). The CDR3 sequence is CSARDGSGPASYNEQFF. DNA of the CDR3: TGCAGTGCTAGAGATGGGAGCGGCCCAGCTTCCTACAATGAGCAGTTCTTC.

In this sample, this clonotype turned up a few times. The V gene is TRBV6-2 or TRBV6-3, the J gene TRBJ2-1, with D tentatively TRBD2 (5 bases). Per the germline V gene, CDR1 is MNHEY and CDR2 is SVGEGT. V was pared by 0 bases and J by 8 bases, with 8 bases between. This CDR3 region has 13 residues. Here the CDR3 reads CASSYSREDEQFF. The CDR3 DNA reads TGTGCCAGCAGTTACTCCCGGGAAGATGAGCAGTTCTTC.

The rearrangement links TRBV7-8 to TRBJ2-7; possible D gene TRBD1, 5 bases. Trimming took 2 bases from V and 5 from J, leaving 19 bases between them. This CDR3 spans 16 amino acids. CDR1 and CDR2 from the germline V gene are SGHVS and FQNEAQ. The CDR3 loop reads CASSLRRQIVLDEQYF. CDR3 in DNA: TGTGCCAGCAGCTTACGAAGACAGATTGTTCTCGACGAGCAGTACTTC.

This clonotype was picked up many times. In DNA form, the CDR3 reads TGCGCCAGCAGCATTGGGACAGCCTACGAGCAGTACTTC. Translation gives CASSIGTAYEQYF. J is TRBJ2-7 and V is TRBV5-1; 7 nucleotides line up with TRBD1. CDR3 length: 13 amino acids. The junction had 3 bases not matched to a gene; V was cut back by 4 bases and J by 2 bases. Germline loops: CDR1 SGHRS, CDR2 YFSETQ.

The CDR3 coding sequence is TGTGCCAGCTCACCCCTCGGGGGCCGGAATCAGCCCCAGCATTTT. This translates into CASSPLGGRNQPQHF. This chain uses TRBV18 with TRBJ1-5, with D maybe TRBD1 (6 bases). This CDR3 region has 15 residues. V gave up 3 bases and J gave up 4 bases, with 13 bases separating them. Per the germline V gene, CDR1 is KGHSH and CDR2 is LQKENI.

The rearrangement joins TRBV5-1 to TRBJ2-1; 12 nucleotides align to TRBD2. From germline, CDR1 is SGHRS and CDR2 YFSETQ. J was trimmed by 6 bases and V by 4 bases; bases with no gene match: 11. The CDR3 has 17 amino acids. In nucleotides, the CDR3 is TGCGCCAGCAGCCCGCCGACTAGCGGGAGTATCCTCAATGAGCAGTTCTTC. Protein product: CASSPPTSGSILNEQFF.

This clonotype occurred a few times. The chain employs TRBV2 and TRBJ2-1; 8 positions agree with TRBD2. The length of the CDR3 is 16 residues. Trimming took 5 bases from V and 2 from J; bases not matched to a gene: 8. Germline V gene sequence: CDR1 SNHLY, CDR2 FYNNEI. This CDR3 is CASSSPGTRAYNEQFF. CDR3 bases: TGTGCCAGCAGTTCCCCCGGGACTAGGGCCTACAATGAGCAGTTCTTC. Full variable domain (missing parts from reference TRBV2 and TRBJ2-1): EPEVTQTPSHQVTQMGQEVILRCVPISNHLYFYWYRQILGQKVEFLVSFYNNEISEKSEIFDDQFSVERPDGSNFTLKIRSTKLEDSAMYFCASSSPGTRAYNEQFFGPGTRLTVL.

This clonotype showed up many times. V gene TRBV12-3 or TRBV12-4 combines with J gene TRBJ1-6; D is perhaps TRBD1 (6 bases). The CDR3 spans 13 residues. V lost 6 bases and J lost 8, with 11 bases in between. The CDR3 coding sequence is TGTGCCAGCAGCAGCAGACAGGATTCACCCCTCCACTTT. The encoded protein is CASSSRQDSPLHF.

The chain uses TRBV12-3 or TRBV12-4 and TRBJ1-2; D is perhaps TRBD1 (5 bases). Trimming took 5 bases from V and 5 from J, leaving 15 bases between them. This CDR3 region has 14 residues. CDR3 region: CASSPGTVWYGYTF. CDR3 DNA sequence: TGTGCCAGCAGTCCAGGGACGGTATGGTATGGCTACACCTTC.

This clonotype was recorded many times. This rearrangement joins TRBV20-1 to TRBJ2-3; D is unresolved. Germline CDR1 reads DFQATT; CDR2 reads SNEGSKA (reference sequence). This CDR3 spans 11 amino acids. The V end was cut by 3 bases, the J end by 7 bases, with 8 bases between. Here the CDR3 reads CSARALYTQYF. The CDR3 nucleotides are TGCAGTGCTAGGGCACTTTATACGCAGTATTTT.

The V and J genes are TRBV21-1 and TRBJ2-3. TRBV21-1 is noted as a pseudogene. The CDR3 spans 14 residues. The CDR3 nucleotides read TGTGCCAGCAGCAAATGGGCAGCCACAGATACGCAGTATTTT. This codes for CASSKWAATDTQYF.

This clonotype was observed many times. The chain is built from TRBV10-3 and TRBJ2-2; tentative D call: TRBD2 (7 bases). Germline V CDR1 and CDR2: ENHRY, SYGVKD. The CDR3 loop spans 18 amino acids. Trimming pared 0 bases from V and 3 bases from J, leaving 17 bases between. Written as DNA, the CDR3 is TGTGCCATCAGTGAGTCGCCAGCGGCGGGGGCCGACACCGGGGAGCTGTTTTTT. Amino acid sequence: CAISESPAAGADTGELFF.

This sequence joins TRBV19 and TRBJ1-1, with a possible D match to TRBD1 (6 bases). V shed 2 bases and J shed 3 bases, with 13 bases lying between them. The CDR3 has 15 amino acids. Per the germline V gene, CDR1 is LNHDA and CDR2 is SQIVND (reference sequence). The CDR3 spells CASSISGDGYTEAFF. CDR3 DNA: TGTGCCAGTAGTATATCAGGGGATGGGTACACTGAAGCTTTCTTT.

This clonotype was seen more than once but under ten times. The genes are TRBV12-3 or TRBV12-4 and TRBJ2-1; tentatively, D is TRBD2 (5 bases). CDR3 length: 14 residues. The V end lost 3 bases, the J end lost 2 bases, and 8 bases lay between the germline ends. DNA for the CDR3: TGTGCCAGCAGTTTCACTAGGGCCTACAATGAGCAGTTCTTC. This codes for CASSFTRAYNEQFF.

There are a few counts of this clonotype. V usage is TRBV12-3 or TRBV12-4 and J usage is TRBJ2-1; 10 bases map to TRBD2. J gave up 9 bases and V 6 bases, and 20 bases lay outside the gene matches. CDR3 length: 18 residues. The CDR3 loop reads CASRTVSAPSGRGGEQFF. The CDR3 nucleotides are TGTGCCAGCAGAACCGTATCGGCCCCTAGCGGGAGAGGGGGTGAGCAGTTCTTC.

This clonotype was observed a few times. This chain uses TRBV7-2 with TRBJ2-5, with D possibly being TRBD2 (5 bases). Germline assignment: CDR1 SGHTA and CDR2 FQGNSA. This CDR3 has 14 amino acids. Trimming pared 5 bases from V and 6 bases from J, leaving 16 bases between. In nucleotides, the CDR3 is TGTGCCAGCAGCCGGACTTCGGATTTTCAGACCCAGTACTTC. Translating it yields CASSRTSDFQTQYF.

This clonotype was observed a handful of times. The chain carries TRBV4-3 and TRBJ1-1, with no clear D. Germline-derived CDR1 and CDR2 are LGHNA and YSLEER. V was shortened by 5 bases and J by 3 bases, with 13 bases between the two germline ends. The CDR3 contains 14 residues. The CDR3 nucleotides read TGCGCCAGCAGCGCCAGAACCTTTGACACTGAAGCTTTCTTT. Translated: CASSARTFDTEAFF.

The V call is TRBV6-2 or TRBV6-3, the J call TRBJ1-2; the D is unclear. The V end was cut by 6 bases, the J end by 9 bases, with 17 bases between. The germline V gene has CDR1 MNHEY and CDR2 SVGEGT. The CDR3 length is 13 residues. CDR3 in amino acids: CASSKTPLGSYTF. In DNA form, the CDR3 reads TGTGCCAGCAGCAAAACCCCTTTGGGCAGCTACACCTTC.

The CDR3 nucleotides are TGTGCCAGCAGCTTGCCCCAAGGGTATACTAACACCGGGGAGCTGTTTTTT. Its translation: CASSLPQGYTNTGELFF. The chain couples TRBV11-1 to TRBJ2-2; unclear D gene. Germline V gene lookup returns CDR1 SGHAT and CDR2 FQDESV (reference sequence). The length of the CDR3 is 17 residues. Trimming left V 3 bases short and J 2 bases short, with 16 bases between.

This clonotype was detected a few times. The CDR3 region is CSAREPPGAQHF. For the CDR3, the DNA is TGCAGTGCTAGAGAGCCCCCTGGGGCCCAGCATTTT. The rearrangement uses TRBV20-1 and TRBJ1-5; no definite D call. The V and J ends lost 0 bases and 11 bases respectively, with 11 bases between them. The CDR3 has 12 amino acids. Germline assignment: CDR1 DFQATT and CDR2 SNEGSKA (reference sequence).

A few counts support this clonotype. The CDR3 bases are TGTGCCATCAGTGACGGCTTTCTTTACGAGCAGTACTTC. Protein: CAISDGFLYEQYF. J is TRBJ2-7 and V is TRBV10-3; D ambiguous. Germline lookup yields CDR1 ENHRY and CDR2 SYGVKD. The length of the CDR3 is 13 residues. V dropped 3 bases and J dropped 4 bases, with 10 bases sitting between them.

This sequence joins TRBV20-1 and TRBJ2-1, with D tentatively TRBD1 (5 bases). This CDR3 is built from 14 residues. With 6 bases removed from V and 5 bases from J, the gap between germline ends came to 17 bases. Germline V CDR1 and CDR2: DFQATT, SNEGSKA (reference sequence). The CDR3 region is CSAVGPNAHNEQFF. Here the CDR3 DNA reads TGCAGTGCCGTGGGGCCAAACGCCCACAATGAGCAGTTCTTC.

A few counts support this clonotype. V usage is TRBV20-1 and J usage is TRBJ2-2; D is tentatively TRBD1 or TRBD2 (5 bases each). V shed 5 bases and J shed 1 base, with 11 bases lying between them. CDR1 is DFQATT and CDR2 is SNEGSKA in the germline V gene (reference sequence). CDR3 length: 14 residues. The CDR3 nucleotides read TGCAGTGCTCTCCGGGACCAGAACACCGGGGAGCTGTTTTTT. This encodes CSALRDQNTGELFF.

The chain combines TRBV3-1 with TRBJ2-1; TRBD2 matches 7 bases. With 2 bases clipped from V and 10 bases from J, the junction kept 14 bases outside the gene matches. This CDR3 comprises 16 residues. Germline V CDR1 and CDR2: LGHDT, YNNKEL (reference sequence). The CDR3 spells CASSQTLAATKKEQFF. The CDR3, as DNA: TGTGCCAGCAGCCAAACGCTAGCGGCCACCAAAAAGGAGCAGTTCTTC.

This clonotype has just a few counts. The chain employs TRBV15 and TRBJ2-1, with D possibly called TRBD1 or TRBD2 (5 bases each). The V and J ends lost 0 bases and 8 bases respectively, with 11 bases between them. Germline V gives CDR1 LNHNV, CDR2 YYDKDF (reference sequence). CDR3 length equals 14 residues. The CDR3 DNA follows: TGTGCCACCAGCAGAGATATCGGGGACGATGAGCAGTTCTTC. This sequence encodes CATSRDIGDDEQFF.

The chain combines TRBV20-1 with TRBJ2-1; TRBD2 might be the D (5 bases). This CDR3 has 12 residues. From germline, CDR1 is DFQATT and CDR2 SNEGSKA (reference sequence). The V and J ends lost 1 base and 8 bases respectively, with 9 bases between them. In DNA form, the CDR3 reads TGCAGTGCTAGAGCGGTGAGGGATGAGCAGTTCTTC. Its protein product is CSARAVRDEQFF.

This chain links TRBV5-1 with TRBJ2-1, with TRBD2 identical over 9 bases. The CDR3 spans 16 residues. Germline values: CDR1 SGHRS, CDR2 YFSETQ. The ends lost 1 base at V and 7 bases at J; junction bases unmatched: 9. The CDR3 DNA sequence: TGCGCCAGCAGCTTGTTAGCTAGCGGGGCGCCTAATGAGCAGTTCTTC. This translates into CASSLLASGAPNEQFF.

This clonotype has a handful of counts. V usage is TRBV6-5 and J usage is TRBJ1-1; no definite D call. Germline CDR1 MNHEY, CDR2 SVGAGI. V lost 4 bases and J 10 bases, leaving 19 bases between the germline ends. The CDR3 has 14 residues. The DNA for the CDR3 is TGTGCCAGCAGTTCCAGACTACATGATGGAGTAGCTTTCTTT. Amino acid sequence: CASSSRLHDGVAFF.

The V call is TRBV9, the J call TRBJ2-7, with D perhaps matching TRBD2 (6 bases). The CDR3 is made up of 17 amino acids. Germline V lookup: CDR1 SGDLS, CDR2 YYNGEE. The V and J ends lost 0 bases and 0 bases respectively, with 16 bases between them. CDR3 protein: CASSVVGGDPYSYEQYF. CDR3 in DNA: TGTGCCAGCAGCGTAGTCGGAGGGGATCCTTACTCCTACGAGCAGTACTTC.

The rearrangement uses TRBV10-3 and TRBJ2-1; a possible D gene is TRBD1 (5 bases). In germline, CDR1 is ENHRY, CDR2 SYGVKD. The CDR3 is made up of 14 amino acids. The V end was cut by 2 bases, the J end by 8 bases, with 13 bases between. The chain's CDR3 is CAISERQGGDEQFF. CDR3 DNA sequence: TGTGCCATCAGTGAGAGGCAGGGTGGCGATGAGCAGTTCTTC.

The chain employs TRBV4-3 and TRBJ2-1; the D is unclear. Trimming cost V 4 bases and J 7 bases, with 8 bases left between them. The CDR3 consists of 12 residues. Germline V gene sequence: CDR1 LGHNA, CDR2 YSLEER. The CDR3 is CASSPYGNEQFF. The CDR3 DNA reads as TGCGCCAGCAGCCCCTACGGGAATGAGCAGTTCTTC.